These 14 T cell receptor beta chains came from one sample sequenced in a study of neurological immune-mediated disorders. TCRdb fed the 5' RACE reads into MiXCR, producing one record per CDR3 protein. This table holds around 68,000 distinct CDR3 sequences, 3.5% to 5% found once. The sample was PBMCs. Source of these receptors: a man aged 50 to 60 with multiple sclerosis.

This clonotype was detected many times. The V and J genes are TRBV29-1 and TRBJ1-3; D is perhaps TRBD1 (5 bases). V lost 1 base to trimming and J lost 0 bases, with 7 bases between them. CDR1 is SQVTM, CDR2 ANQGSEA, per germline. This CDR3 region has 14 residues. CDR3 residues: CSVEGQFSGNTIYF. In DNA, the CDR3 is TGCAGCGTTGAAGGACAGTTCTCTGGAAACACCATATATTTT.

This clonotype appeared many times. The rearrangement joins TRBV6-5 to TRBJ2-6; the match to TRBD2 covers 8 bases. Germline V gives CDR1 MNHEY, CDR2 SVGAGI. This CDR3 region has 18 residues. J was trimmed by 4 bases and V by 1 base; bases with no gene match: 9. CDR3 nucleotide sequence: TGTGCCAGCAGTTACTGGGGACTAGGACTCTCGGGGGCCAACGTCCTGACTTTC. It codes for CASSYWGLGLSGANVLTF.

Ten or more counts support this clonotype. V and J are TRBV20-1 and TRBJ1-2; the D gene is possibly TRBD1 (5 bases). V lost 6 bases and J 4 bases, leaving 21 bases between the germline ends. The CDR3 is made up of 15 amino acids. The germline CDR1 and CDR2 sequences are DFQATT and SNEGSKA (reference sequence). CDR3 amino acids: CSAPSTQGFPYGYTF. As DNA, the CDR3 is TGCAGTGCCCCCTCTACTCAGGGTTTTCCCTATGGCTACACCTTC.

This clonotype has just a few counts. The chain employs TRBV6-1 and TRBJ1-1, with no clear D. The V gene lost 1 base and the J gene lost 4 bases, with 7 bases spanning the gap. CDR3 length: 13 amino acids. The germline V gene encodes CDR1 MNHNS and CDR2 SASEGT. The CDR3 DNA follows: TGTGCCAGCAGTGAAGGGCCACTCACTGAAGCTTTCTTT. Translating it yields CASSEGPLTEAFF.

The table lists this clonotype with many counts. The chain combines TRBV4-1 with TRBJ2-2; 7 bases are shared with TRBD2. In germline, CDR1 is MGHRA, CDR2 YSYEKL. The CDR3 sequence is 15 residues long. Trimming took 4 bases from V and 7 from J; bases not matched to a gene: 9. The CDR3: CASSLKSGAGGELFF. Written as DNA, the CDR3 is TGCGCCAGCAGCCTAAAAAGCGGGGCGGGCGGGGAGCTGTTTTTT.

This clonotype showed up many times. The V and J genes are TRBV7-9 and TRBJ1-1; a weak D match, TRBD1 (5 bases). The CDR3 covers 13 residues. Germline CDR1 and CDR2: SEHNR and FQNEAQ (reference sequence). Deletions cut 4 bases from V and 6 bases from J, with 12 bases between. In nucleotides, the CDR3 is TGTGCCAGCAGCTCCCGACAGATATCTGAAGCTTTCTTT. It translates to CASSSRQISEAFF.

This clonotype was observed many times. The V gene is TRBV5-1, the J gene TRBJ1-1; 11 bases match TRBD1. V lost 4 bases, J lost 7 bases, and 6 bases stayed unmatched. CDR3 length: 14 amino acids. Germline V lookup: CDR1 SGHRS, CDR2 YFSETQ. CDR3 sequence (DNA): TGCGCCAGCAGCGGACAGGGGGCCTCTCATGAAGCTTTCTTT. Amino acid sequence: CASSGQGASHEAFF.

This clonotype was picked up many times. The chain carries TRBV7-9 and TRBJ2-2; D gene unclear. Looked up from germline, CDR1 is SEHNR and CDR2 is FQNEAQ (reference sequence). V was clipped by 4 bases and J by 1 base, with 7 bases between them. The CDR3 is 14 amino acids. The CDR3 region has the DNA TGTGCCAGCAGCTCCGGAGTGAACACCGGGGAGCTGTTTTTT. Its protein is CASSSGVNTGELFF.

The table lists this clonotype with many counts. This chain joins TRBV6-5 and TRBJ1-2; D uncertain. The germline CDR1 and CDR2 sequences are MNHEY and SVGAGI. V was shortened by 0 bases and J by 4 bases, with 6 bases between the two germline ends. CDR3 length equals 13 residues. Here the CDR3 reads CASSYSSLYGYTF. CDR3 nucleotides: TGTGCCAGCAGTTACTCGAGTCTCTATGGCTACACCTTC.

The chain uses TRBV4-3 and TRBJ2-7, with 9 bases fitting TRBD1. The CDR3 is 16 amino acids. CDR1 is LGHNA and CDR2 is YSLEER in the germline V gene. With 0 bases clipped from V and 0 bases from J, the junction kept 3 bases outside the gene matches. The CDR3 loop reads CASSQEVTGGSYEQYF. The CDR3 region has the DNA TGCGCCAGCAGCCAAGAAGTGACAGGGGGCTCCTACGAGCAGTACTTC.

This clonotype was detected many times. The chain uses TRBV5-1 and TRBJ2-1; 8 nucleotides align to TRBD1. CDR3 size: 16 residues. Germline V lookup: CDR1 SGHRS, CDR2 YFSETQ. J lost 6 bases, V lost 3 bases, and 11 bases had no gene match. The CDR3 nucleotides are TGCGCCAGCAGCTCGATAGGGACAGGCCCACGCAATGAGCAGTTCTTC. Protein product: CASSSIGTGPRNEQFF.

This clonotype has at least ten counts. This sequence joins TRBV4-1 and TRBJ2-1; TRBD2 matches at 14 bases. The CDR3 length is 18 residues. V lost 4 bases, J lost 0 bases, and 5 bases stayed unmatched. Germline CDR1 is MGHRA and CDR2 is YSYEKL. The CDR3 here is CASSPGLAGGNSYNEQFF. CDR3 DNA: TGCGCCAGCAGCCCCGGACTAGCGGGGGGCAACTCCTACAATGAGCAGTTCTTC.

This clonotype was counted many times. The CDR3 region has the DNA TGTGCCAGCAGCCCCCTACCGGGACTAGCGGAGAATGAGCAGTTCTTC. It specifies CASSPLPGLAENEQFF. This rearrangement joins TRBV7-8 to TRBJ2-1; 11 bases are a match to TRBD2. CDR1 and CDR2 (germline): SGHVS, FQNEAQ. The length of the CDR3 is 16 residues. V shed 5 bases and J 7 bases; nucleotides not matched to a gene: 10.

This clonotype was counted many times. The chain has TRBV12-3 or TRBV12-4 and TRBJ2-5; D call uncertain. V lost 7 bases and J lost 0, with 6 bases in between. The CDR3 is 12 residues long. CDR3 sequence reads: CASTTDQETQYF. CDR3 nucleotide sequence: TGTGCCAGCACTACAGACCAAGAGACCCAGTACTTC.